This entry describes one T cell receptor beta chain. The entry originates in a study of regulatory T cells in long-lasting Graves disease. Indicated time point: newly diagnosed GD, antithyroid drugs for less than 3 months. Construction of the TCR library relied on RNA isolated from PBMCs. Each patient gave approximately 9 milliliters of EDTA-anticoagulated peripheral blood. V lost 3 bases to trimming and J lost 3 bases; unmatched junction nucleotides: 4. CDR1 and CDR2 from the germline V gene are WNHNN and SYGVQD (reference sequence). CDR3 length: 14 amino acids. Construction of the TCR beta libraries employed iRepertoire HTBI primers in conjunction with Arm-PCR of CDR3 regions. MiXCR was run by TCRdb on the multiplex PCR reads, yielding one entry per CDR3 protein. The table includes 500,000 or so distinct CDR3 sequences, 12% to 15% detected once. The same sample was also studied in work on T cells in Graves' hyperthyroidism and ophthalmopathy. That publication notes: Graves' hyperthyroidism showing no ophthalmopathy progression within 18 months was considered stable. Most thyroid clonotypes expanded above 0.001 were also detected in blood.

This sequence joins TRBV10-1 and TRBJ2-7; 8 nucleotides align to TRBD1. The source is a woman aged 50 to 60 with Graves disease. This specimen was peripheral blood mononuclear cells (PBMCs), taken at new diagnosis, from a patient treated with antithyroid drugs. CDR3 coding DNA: TGCGCCAGCAGTGACCGGACAGGGTTCTACGAGCAGTACTTC. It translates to CASSDRTGFYEQYF.